This T cell receptor beta chain was recorded in a study of Ad26.COV2.S vaccination and SARS-CoV-2 variants. Study at large: Into the muscle, Ad26.COV2.S was dosed once or twice, 56 days apart. Regarding the study as a whole: Similar non-spike TCR breadth was seen in vaccine and placebo recipients.

On this clone: Its specificity is not known.

The V end lost 3 bases, the J end lost 5 bases, and 35 bases lay between the germline ends. This CDR3 comprises 22 residues. Germline values: CDR1 MDHEN, CDR2 SYDVKM. Treatment here: over 15 received Ad26.COV2.S at low or high dose, single or two shots; 5 received placebo; per-sample allocation not given. Day 63 after the first injection of vaccine or placebo was the sampling time. The data were produced by immunoSEQ multiplex PCR, yet TCRdb's version contains in-frame clones alone and is incomplete. This table holds hundreds of thousands of clones, roughly 90% found once. This material consisted of peripheral blood, taken in a trial of Ad26.COV2.S vaccine versus placebo. The chain recombines TRBV28 with TRBJ2-1, with a tentative D call TRBD1 (6 bases). This receptor was identified in a person between 18 and 65 years old who received the Ad26.COV2.S COVID-19 vaccine or a placebo. CDR3 protein: CASSFSLTQGGSMIGPDNEQFF. The CDR3 DNA sequence: TGTGCCAGCAGTTTTTCCCTTACACAAGGGGGATCTATGATTGGACCCGACAATGAGCAGTTCTTC.